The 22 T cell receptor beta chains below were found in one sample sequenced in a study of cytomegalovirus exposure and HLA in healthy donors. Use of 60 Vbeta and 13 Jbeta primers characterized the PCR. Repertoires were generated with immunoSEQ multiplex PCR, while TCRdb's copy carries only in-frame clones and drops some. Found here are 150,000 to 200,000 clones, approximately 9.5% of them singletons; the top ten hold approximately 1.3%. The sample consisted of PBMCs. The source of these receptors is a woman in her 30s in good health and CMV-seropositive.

The CDR3 is CASSNQETEAFF. In DNA, the CDR3 is TGTGCCAGTAGTAACCAGGAAACTGAAGCTTTCTTT. The rearrangement links TRBV19 to TRBJ1-1; D remains ambiguous. The CDR3 extends over 12 amino acids. Per the germline V gene, CDR1 is LNHDA and CDR2 is SQIVND (reference sequence). Trimming removed 4 bases from V and 5 bases from J, with 8 bases in between.

CDR3 in DNA: TGTGCCAGCAGCCCCGGGACAGATACGCAGTATTTT. Translation: CASSPGTDTQYF. The rearrangement joins TRBV5-4 to TRBJ2-3; no firm D call. Germline V lookup: CDR1 SGHNT, CDR2 YYREEE (reference sequence). CDR3 length: 12 amino acids. V was pared by 4 bases and J by 3 bases, with 6 bases between.

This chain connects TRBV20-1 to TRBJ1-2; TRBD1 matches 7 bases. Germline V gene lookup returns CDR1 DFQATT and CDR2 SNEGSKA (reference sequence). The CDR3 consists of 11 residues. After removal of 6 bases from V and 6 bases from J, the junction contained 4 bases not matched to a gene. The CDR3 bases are TGCAGTGCCACGGACAGGCATGGCTACACCTTC. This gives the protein CSATDRHGYTF.

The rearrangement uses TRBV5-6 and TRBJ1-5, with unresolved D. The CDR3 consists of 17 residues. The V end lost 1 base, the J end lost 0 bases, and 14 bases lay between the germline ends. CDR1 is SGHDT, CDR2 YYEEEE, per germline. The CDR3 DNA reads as TGTGCCAGCAGCTTGATGACCGGAGCTTATAGCAATCAGCCCCAGCATTTT. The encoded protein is CASSLMTGAYSNQPQHF.

The CDR3 nucleotides read TGTGCCAGCAGAAACGACCCATCCGGAGAGGGAAACACCATATATTTT. Translated: CASRNDPSGEGNTIYF. This chain connects TRBV2 to TRBJ1-3; D is uncertain. CDR3 length equals 16 residues. Per germline, CDR1 SNHLY and CDR2 FYNNEI. The ends were cut back, 6 bases at V and 4 bases at J, with 19 bases in the middle.

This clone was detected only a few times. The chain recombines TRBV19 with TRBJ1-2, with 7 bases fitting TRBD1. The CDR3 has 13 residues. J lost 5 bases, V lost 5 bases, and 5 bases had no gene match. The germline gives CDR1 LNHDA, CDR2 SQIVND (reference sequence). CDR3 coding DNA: TGTGCCAGTAGTGTGACAGGGCGATATGGCTACACCTTC. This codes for CASSVTGRYGYTF.

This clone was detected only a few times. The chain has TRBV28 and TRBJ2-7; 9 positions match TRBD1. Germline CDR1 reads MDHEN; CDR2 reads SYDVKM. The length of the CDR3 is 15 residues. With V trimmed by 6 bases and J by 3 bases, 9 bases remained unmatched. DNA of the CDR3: TGTGCCAGCAGGGGCTCCGGGACAGGGAACTACGAGCAGTACTTC. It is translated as CASRGSGTGNYEQYF.

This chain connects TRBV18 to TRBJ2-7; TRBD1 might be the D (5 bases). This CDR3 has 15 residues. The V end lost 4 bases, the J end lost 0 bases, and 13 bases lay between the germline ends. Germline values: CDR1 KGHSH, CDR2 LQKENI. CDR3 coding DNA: TGTGCCAGCTCACGAGACAGCCAAAGCTCCTACGAGCAGTACTTC. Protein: CASSRDSQSSYEQYF.

For the CDR3, the DNA is TGTGCCAGCAGCTTGGCGGGGTTTGGAAACACCATATATTTT. Amino acid sequence: CASSLAGFGNTIYF. The V call is TRBV5-4, the J call TRBJ1-3; the D is unclear. The germline CDR1 and CDR2 sequences are SGHNT and YYREEE (reference sequence). V lost 0 bases, J lost 3 bases, and 7 bases lay in between. The CDR3 is 14 residues long.

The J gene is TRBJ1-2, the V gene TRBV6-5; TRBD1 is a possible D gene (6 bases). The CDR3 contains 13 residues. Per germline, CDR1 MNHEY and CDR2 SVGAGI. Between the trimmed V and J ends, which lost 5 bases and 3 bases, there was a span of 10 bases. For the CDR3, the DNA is TGTGCCAGCAGTAAAAACAGGGACTATGGCTACACCTTC. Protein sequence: CASSKNRDYGYTF.

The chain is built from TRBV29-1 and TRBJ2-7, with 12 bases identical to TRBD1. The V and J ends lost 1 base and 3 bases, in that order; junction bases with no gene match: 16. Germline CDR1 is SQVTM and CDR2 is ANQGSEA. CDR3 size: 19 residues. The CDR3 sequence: CSVEGVKGQGANRDYEQYF. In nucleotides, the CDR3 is TGCAGCGTTGAAGGGGTAAAGGGACAGGGGGCAAATAGGGACTACGAGCAGTACTTC.

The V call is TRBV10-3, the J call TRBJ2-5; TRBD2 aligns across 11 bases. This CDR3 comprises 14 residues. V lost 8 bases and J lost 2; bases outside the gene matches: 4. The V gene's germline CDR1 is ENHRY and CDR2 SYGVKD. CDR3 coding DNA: TGTGCCATCCATTCTAGCGGGAGGCAAGAGACCCAGTACTTC. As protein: CAIHSSGRQETQYF.

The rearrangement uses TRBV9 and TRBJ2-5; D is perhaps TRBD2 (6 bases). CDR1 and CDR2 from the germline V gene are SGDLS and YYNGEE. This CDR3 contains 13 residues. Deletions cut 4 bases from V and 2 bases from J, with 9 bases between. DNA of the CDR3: TGTGCCAGCAGCCCCCGGGGGCAAGAGACCCAGTACTTC. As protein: CASSPRGQETQYF.

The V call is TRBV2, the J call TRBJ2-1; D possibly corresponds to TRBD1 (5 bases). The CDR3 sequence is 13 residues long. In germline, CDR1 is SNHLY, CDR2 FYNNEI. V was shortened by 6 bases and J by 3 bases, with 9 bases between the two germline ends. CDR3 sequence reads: CASRVDSYNEQFF. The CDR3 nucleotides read TGTGCCAGCAGAGTTGACAGCTACAATGAGCAGTTCTTC.

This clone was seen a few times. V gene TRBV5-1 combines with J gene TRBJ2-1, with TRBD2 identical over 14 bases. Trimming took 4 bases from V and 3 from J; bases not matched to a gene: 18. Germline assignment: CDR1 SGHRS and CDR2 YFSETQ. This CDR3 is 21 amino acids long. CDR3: CASSLPLGTSGRPSGYNEQFF. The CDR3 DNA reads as TGCGCCAGCAGCCTACCTCTGGGGACTAGCGGGAGACCCAGTGGCTACAATGAGCAGTTCTTC.

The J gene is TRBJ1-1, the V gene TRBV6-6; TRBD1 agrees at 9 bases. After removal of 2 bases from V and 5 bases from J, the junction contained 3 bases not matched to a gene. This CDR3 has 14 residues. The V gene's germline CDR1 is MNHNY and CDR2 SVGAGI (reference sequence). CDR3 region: CASSYRDRGTEAFF. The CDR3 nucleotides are TGTGCCAGCAGTTACAGAGACAGGGGGACTGAAGCTTTCTTT.

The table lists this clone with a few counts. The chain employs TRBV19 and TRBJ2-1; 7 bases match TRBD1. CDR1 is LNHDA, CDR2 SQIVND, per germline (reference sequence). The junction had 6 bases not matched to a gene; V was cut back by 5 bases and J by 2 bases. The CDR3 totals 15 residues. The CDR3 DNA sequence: TGTGCCAGTAGTTCAACCGGGACAGCCTACAATGAGCAGTTCTTC. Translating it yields CASSSTGTAYNEQFF.

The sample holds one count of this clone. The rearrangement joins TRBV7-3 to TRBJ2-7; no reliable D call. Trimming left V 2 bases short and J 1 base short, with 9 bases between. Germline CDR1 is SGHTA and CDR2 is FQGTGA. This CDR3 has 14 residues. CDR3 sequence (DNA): TGTGCCAGCAGCTTATCTGCCACATCCTACGAGCAGTACTTC. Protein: CASSLSATSYEQYF.

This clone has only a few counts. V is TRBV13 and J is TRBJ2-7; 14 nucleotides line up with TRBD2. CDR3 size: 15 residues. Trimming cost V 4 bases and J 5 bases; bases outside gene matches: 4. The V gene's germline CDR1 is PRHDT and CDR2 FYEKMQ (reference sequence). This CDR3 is CASSSGTSGSNEQYF. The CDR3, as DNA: TGTGCCAGCAGCTCTGGGACTAGCGGGAGTAACGAGCAGTACTTC.

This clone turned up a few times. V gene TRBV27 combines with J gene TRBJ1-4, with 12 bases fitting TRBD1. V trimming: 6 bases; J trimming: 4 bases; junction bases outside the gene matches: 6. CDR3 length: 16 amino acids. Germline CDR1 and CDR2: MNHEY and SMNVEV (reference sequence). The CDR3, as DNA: TGTGCCAGCAGGGGGACAGGGGGCGGCGGTAATGAAAAACTGTTTTTT. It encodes CASRGTGGGGNEKLFF.

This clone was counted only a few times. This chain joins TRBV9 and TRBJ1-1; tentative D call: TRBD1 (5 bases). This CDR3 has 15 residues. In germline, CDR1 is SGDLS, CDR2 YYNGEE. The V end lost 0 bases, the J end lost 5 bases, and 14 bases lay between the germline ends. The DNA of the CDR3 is TGTGCCAGCAGCGTAGGGGGCGGGGCAGGTACTGAAGCTTTCTTT. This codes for CASSVGGGAGTEAFF.

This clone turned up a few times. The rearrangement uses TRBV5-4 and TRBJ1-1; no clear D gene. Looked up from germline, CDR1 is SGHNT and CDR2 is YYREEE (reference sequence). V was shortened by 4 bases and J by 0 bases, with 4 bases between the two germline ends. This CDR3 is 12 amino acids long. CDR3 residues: CASSRVNTEAFF. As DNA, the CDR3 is TGTGCCAGCAGCCGGGTGAACACTGAAGCTTTCTTT. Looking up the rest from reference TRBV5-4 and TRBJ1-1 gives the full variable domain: ETGVTQSPTHLIKTRGQQVTLRCSSQSGHNTVSWYQQALGQGPQFIFQYYREEENGRGNFPPRFSGLQFPNYSSELNVNALELDDSALYLCASSRVNTEAFFGQGTRLTVV.